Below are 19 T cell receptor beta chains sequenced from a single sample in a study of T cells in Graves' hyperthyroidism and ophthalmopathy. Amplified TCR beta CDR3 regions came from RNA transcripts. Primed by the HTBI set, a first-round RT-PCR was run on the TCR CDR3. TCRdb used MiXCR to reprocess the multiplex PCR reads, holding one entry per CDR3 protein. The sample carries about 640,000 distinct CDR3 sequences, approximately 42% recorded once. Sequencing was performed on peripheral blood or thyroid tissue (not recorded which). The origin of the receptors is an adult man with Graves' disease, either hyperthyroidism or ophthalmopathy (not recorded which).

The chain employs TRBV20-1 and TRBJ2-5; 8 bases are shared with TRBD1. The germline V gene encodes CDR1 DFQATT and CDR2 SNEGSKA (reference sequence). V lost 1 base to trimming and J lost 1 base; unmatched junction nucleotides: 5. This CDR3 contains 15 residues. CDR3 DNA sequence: TGCAGTGCTAGAGTCCGAGGGACAGGCCAAGAGACCCAGTACTTC. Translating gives CSARVRGTGQETQYF.

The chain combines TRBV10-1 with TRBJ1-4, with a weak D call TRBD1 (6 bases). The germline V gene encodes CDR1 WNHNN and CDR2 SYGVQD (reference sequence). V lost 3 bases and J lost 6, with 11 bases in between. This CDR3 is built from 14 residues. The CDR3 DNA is TGCGCCAGCAGTGATGGGGGGCCGGATGAAAAACTGTTTTTT. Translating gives CASSDGGPDEKLFF.

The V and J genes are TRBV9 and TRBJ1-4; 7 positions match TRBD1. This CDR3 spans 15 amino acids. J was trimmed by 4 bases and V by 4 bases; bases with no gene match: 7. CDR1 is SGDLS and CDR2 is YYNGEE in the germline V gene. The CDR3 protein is CASSSRTGFNEKLFF. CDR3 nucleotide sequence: TGTGCCAGCAGCTCTCGGACAGGCTTTAATGAAAAACTGTTTTTT.

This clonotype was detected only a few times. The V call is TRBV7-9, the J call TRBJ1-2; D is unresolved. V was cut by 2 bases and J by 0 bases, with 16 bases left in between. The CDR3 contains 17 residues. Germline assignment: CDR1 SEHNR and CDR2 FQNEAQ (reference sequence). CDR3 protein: CASSLPRPSGANYGYTF. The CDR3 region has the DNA TGTGCCAGCAGCTTACCGCGTCCTTCGGGAGCTAACTATGGCTACACCTTC.

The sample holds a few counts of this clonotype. This CDR3 reads CASSVRDRGSNEKLFF. CDR3 in DNA: TGTGCCAGCAGCGTTCGGGACAGGGGTTCTAATGAAAAACTGTTTTTT. V is TRBV9 and J is TRBJ1-4; TRBD1 aligns across 10 bases. The V segment lost 2 bases and the J segment 3 bases; nucleotides outside the gene matches: 4. The CDR3 length is 16 residues. The germline CDR1 and CDR2 sequences are SGDLS and YYNGEE. The full variable domain, rest sourced from reference TRBV9 and TRBJ1-4, is DSGVTQTPKHLITATGQRVTLRCSPRSGDLSVYWYQQSLDQGLQFLIQYYNGEERAKGNILERFSAQQFPDLHSELNLSSLELGDSALYFCASSVRDRGSNEKLFFGSGTQLSVL.

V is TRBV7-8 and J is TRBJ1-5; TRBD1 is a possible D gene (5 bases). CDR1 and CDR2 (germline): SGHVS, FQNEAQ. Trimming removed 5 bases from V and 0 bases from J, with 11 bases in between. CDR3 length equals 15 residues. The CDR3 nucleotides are TGTGCCAGCAGCCCGCAGGGAAATAGCAATCAGCCCCAGCATTTT. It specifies CASSPQGNSNQPQHF.

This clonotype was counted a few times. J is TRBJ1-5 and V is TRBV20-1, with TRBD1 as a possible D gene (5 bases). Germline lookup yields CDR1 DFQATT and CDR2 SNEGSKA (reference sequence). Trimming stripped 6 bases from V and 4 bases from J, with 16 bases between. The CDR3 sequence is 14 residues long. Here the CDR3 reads CSALSLGGNQPQHF. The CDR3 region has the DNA TGCAGTGCGCTATCCCTTGGGGGTAATCAGCCCCAGCATTTT.

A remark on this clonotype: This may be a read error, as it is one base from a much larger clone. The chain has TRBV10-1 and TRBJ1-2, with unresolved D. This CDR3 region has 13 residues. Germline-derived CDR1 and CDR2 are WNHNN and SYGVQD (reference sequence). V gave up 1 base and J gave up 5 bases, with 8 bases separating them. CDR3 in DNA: TGCGCCAGCAGTGAGTACACAAGTTATGGCTACACCTTC. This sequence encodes CASSEYTSYGYTF.

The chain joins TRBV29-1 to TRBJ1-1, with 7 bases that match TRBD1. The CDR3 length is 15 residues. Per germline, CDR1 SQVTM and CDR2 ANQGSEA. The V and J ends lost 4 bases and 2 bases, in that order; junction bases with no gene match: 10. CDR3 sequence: CSVVGGGTANTEAFF. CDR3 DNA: TGCAGCGTTGTAGGGGGCGGGACAGCAAACACTGAAGCTTTCTTT.

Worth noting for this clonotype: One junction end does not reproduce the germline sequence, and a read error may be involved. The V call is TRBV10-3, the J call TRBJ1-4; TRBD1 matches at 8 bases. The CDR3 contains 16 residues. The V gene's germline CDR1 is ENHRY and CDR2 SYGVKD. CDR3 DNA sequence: TGTGCCAGCAGTGAGATACAGGGGGCAACTAATGAAAAACTGTTTTTT. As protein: CASSEIQGATNEKLFF.

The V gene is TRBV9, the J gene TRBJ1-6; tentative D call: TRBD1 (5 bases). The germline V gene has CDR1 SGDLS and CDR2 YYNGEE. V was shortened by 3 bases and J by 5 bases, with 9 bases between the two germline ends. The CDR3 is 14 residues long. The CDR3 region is CASSGQSNNSPLHF. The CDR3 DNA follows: TGTGCCAGCAGCGGACAGTCCAATAATTCACCCCTCCACTTT.

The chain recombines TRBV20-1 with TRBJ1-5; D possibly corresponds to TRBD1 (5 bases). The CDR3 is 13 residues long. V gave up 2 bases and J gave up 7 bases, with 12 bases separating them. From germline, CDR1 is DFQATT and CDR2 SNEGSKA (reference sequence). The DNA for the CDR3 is TGCAGTGCTAGATCCGGGGCGGAACAGCCCCAGCATTTT. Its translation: CSARSGAEQPQHF.

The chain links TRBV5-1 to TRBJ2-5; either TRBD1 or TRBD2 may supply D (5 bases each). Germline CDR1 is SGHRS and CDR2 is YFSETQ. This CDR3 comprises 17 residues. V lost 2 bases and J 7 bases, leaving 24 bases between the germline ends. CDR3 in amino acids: CASSFRSREQASGTQYF. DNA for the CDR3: TGCGCCAGCAGCTTTCGGAGCCGGGAACAGGCTTCTGGGACCCAGTACTTC.

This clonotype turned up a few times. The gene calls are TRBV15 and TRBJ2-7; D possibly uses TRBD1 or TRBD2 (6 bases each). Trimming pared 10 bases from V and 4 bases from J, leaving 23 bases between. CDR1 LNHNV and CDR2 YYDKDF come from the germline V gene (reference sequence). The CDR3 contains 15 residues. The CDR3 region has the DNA TGTGCCAGCCGTCCCGGGGGCGCAGGGAAGTACGAGCAGTACTTC. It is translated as CASRPGGAGKYEQYF.

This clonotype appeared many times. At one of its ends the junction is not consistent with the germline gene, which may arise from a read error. Written as DNA, the CDR3 is TGCGCCAGCAGCTTGTCAGACTATGGCTACACCTTC. Translated, it gives CASSLSDYGYTF. The V and J genes are TRBV7-8 and TRBJ1-2; no clear D gene. The germline gives CDR1 SGHVS, CDR2 FQNEAQ. CDR3 length: 12 amino acids.

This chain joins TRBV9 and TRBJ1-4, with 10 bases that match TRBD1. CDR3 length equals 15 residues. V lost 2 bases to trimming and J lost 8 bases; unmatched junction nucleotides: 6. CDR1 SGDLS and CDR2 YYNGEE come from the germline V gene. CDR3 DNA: TGTGCCAGCAGCGTCTCCGGGGACAGGGGAGAAAAACTGTTTTTT. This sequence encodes CASSVSGDRGEKLFF.

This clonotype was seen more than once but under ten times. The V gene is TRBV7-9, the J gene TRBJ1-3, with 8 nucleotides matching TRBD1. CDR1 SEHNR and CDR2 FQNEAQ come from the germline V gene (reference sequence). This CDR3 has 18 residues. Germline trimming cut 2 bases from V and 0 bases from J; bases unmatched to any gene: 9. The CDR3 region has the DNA TGTGCCAGCAGCTTATTTGGCAGGGGGCATATCTCTGGAAACACCATATATTTT. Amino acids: CASSLFGRGHISGNTIYF.

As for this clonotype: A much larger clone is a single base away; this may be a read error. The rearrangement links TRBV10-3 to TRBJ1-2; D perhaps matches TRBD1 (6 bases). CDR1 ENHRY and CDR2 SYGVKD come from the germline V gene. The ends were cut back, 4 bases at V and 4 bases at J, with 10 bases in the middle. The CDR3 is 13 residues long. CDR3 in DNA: TGTGCCATCAGTGCGATAGGGGGCTATGGCTACACCTTC. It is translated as CAISAIGGYGYTF.

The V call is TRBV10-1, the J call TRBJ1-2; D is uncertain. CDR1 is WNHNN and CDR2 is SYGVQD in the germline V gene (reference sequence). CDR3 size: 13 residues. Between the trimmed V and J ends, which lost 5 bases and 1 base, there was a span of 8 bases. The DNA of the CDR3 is TGCGCCAGCAGTCCCCACGATAACTATGGCTACACCTTC. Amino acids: CASSPHDNYGYTF.